This T cell receptor beta chain was obtained from a study of PD-L1 blockade in urothelial cancer. Study background: In terms of prior chemotherapy, patients had received 0 to 3 regimens. Once treatment had started, blood was analyzed at 3 weeks (second dose) and again at 6 weeks.

The V gene end was trimmed by 1 base and the J gene end by 6 bases; junction bases not matched to a gene: 9. Germline V gene sequence: CDR1 LGHNA, CDR2 YNFKEQ. The CDR3 has 16 amino acids. The time point: peripheral blood 6 weeks after treatment start. The method was immunoSEQ multiplex PCR; TCRdb's version includes in-frame clones alone and lacks a portion of them. The profile shows approximately 25,000 clones, more than 70% of them singletons. The source of this sequence is a man aged 65 to 79 with urothelial cancer. The genes are TRBV4-2 and TRBJ2-7; 10 bases map to TRBD2. The sequencing here drew on PBMCs, taken around atezolizumab (anti-PD-L1) treatment. For the CDR3, the DNA is TGTGCCAGCAGCCAAGGACTAGCGGGCCCGGGGGTCGAGCAGTACTTC. This sequence encodes CASSQGLAGPGVEQYF.